These 8 T cell receptor beta chains share one sample of origin, sequenced in a study of T cells in Graves' hyperthyroidism and ophthalmopathy. From RNA transcripts, TCR beta CDR3 regions were amplified. During a first-round RT-PCR of the TCR CDR3, the HTBI primer set was used. Each CDR3 protein gets one entry after TCRdb re-called the multiplex PCR reads with MiXCR. The repertoire holds hundreds of thousands of distinct CDR3 sequences, with about 20% as singletons. The sample comprised blood. These receptors were obtained from a man aged 30 to 45 with Graves' ophthalmopathy.

A few counts support this clonotype. V is TRBV7-6 and J is TRBJ2-1; weak D call: TRBD2 (5 bases). CDR1 is SGHVS, CDR2 FNYEAQ, per germline. This CDR3 has 17 residues. V was clipped by 1 base and J by 0 bases, with 13 bases between them. Here the CDR3 DNA reads TGTGCCAGCAGCTTAGAGAGTGGAGGCTTCTCCTACAATGAGCAGTTCTTC. This gives the protein CASSLESGGFSYNEQFF.

This clonotype was seen a handful of times. The rearrangement uses TRBV11-2 and TRBJ2-5; D might be TRBD2 (5 bases). Germline loops: CDR1 SGHAT, CDR2 FQNNGV. CDR3 length: 15 residues. V was pared by 5 bases and J by 5 bases, with 18 bases between. Here the CDR3 DNA reads TGTGCCAGCAGCCCGACCCTGGGCGGGTTGGAGACCCAGTACTTC. Its translation is CASSPTLGGLETQYF. Filled out from reference TRBV11-2 and TRBJ2-5, the complete variable domain reads EAGVAQSPRYKIIEKRQSVAFWCNPISGHATLYWYQQILGQGPKLLIQFQNNGVVDDSQLPKDRFSAERLKGVDSTLKIQPAKLEDSAVYLCASSPTLGGLETQYFGPGTRLLVL.

The V call is TRBV6-2 or TRBV6-3, the J call TRBJ2-7, with D unclear. With 5 bases removed from V and 9 bases from J, the gap between germline ends came to 14 bases. The CDR3 runs 12 residues. Germline values: CDR1 MNHEY, CDR2 SVGEGT. Written as DNA, the CDR3 is TGTGCCAGCAGTGCACCAGGAATTTCGCAGTACTTC. This encodes CASSAPGISQYF.

This clonotype was observed many times. The chain employs TRBV28 and TRBJ2-5; D may correspond to TRBD1 or TRBD2 (6 bases each). CDR1 is MDHEN, CDR2 SYDVKM, per germline. Trimming took 1 base from V and 2 from J, leaving 8 bases between them. CDR3 size: 14 residues. In DNA form, the CDR3 reads TGTGCCAGCAGTTTATCGGGGGCTCAAGAGACCCAGTACTTC. Protein sequence: CASSLSGAQETQYF. Looking up the rest from reference TRBV28 and TRBJ2-5 gives the full variable domain: DVKVTQSSRYLVKRTGEKVFLECVQDMDHENMFWYRQDPGLGLRLIYFSYDVKMKEKGDIPEGYSVSREKKERFSLILESASTNQTSMYLCASSLSGAQETQYFGPGTRLLVL.

This clonotype has only a few counts. This chain links TRBV6-1 with TRBJ2-2; D assignment may be TRBD1 or TRBD2 (6 bases each). V was clipped by 8 bases and J by 6 bases, with 16 bases between them. This CDR3 has 14 residues. Per the germline V gene, CDR1 is MNHNS and CDR2 is SASEGT. The CDR3 region is CASPGALRPGELFF. The CDR3 region has the DNA TGTGCCAGCCCGGGGGCCCTCCGGCCCGGGGAGCTGTTTTTT.

The V and J genes are TRBV9 and TRBJ2-5; tentatively, D is TRBD2 (5 bases). Germline assignment: CDR1 SGDLS and CDR2 YYNGEE. CDR3 size: 15 residues. Between the trimmed V and J ends, which lost 2 bases and 3 bases, there was a span of 14 bases. The CDR3 DNA is TGTGCCAGCAGCGTGTGGATAACGGGGAAAGAGACCCAGTACTTC. Encoded protein: CASSVWITGKETQYF.

V usage is TRBV19 and J usage is TRBJ1-5; D call uncertain. Germline V lookup: CDR1 LNHDA, CDR2 SQIVND (reference sequence). V was shortened by 4 bases and J by 2 bases, with 12 bases between the two germline ends. The CDR3 contains 15 residues. CDR3 loop: CASSKLRHGNQPQHF. Written as DNA, the CDR3 is TGTGCCAGTAGTAAGCTGAGACATGGCAATCAGCCCCAGCATTTT. The variable domain in full, completed from reference TRBV19 and TRBJ1-5, reads DGGITQSPKYLFRKEGQNVTLSCEQNLNHDAMYWYRQDPGQGLRLIYYSQIVNDFQKGDIAEGYSVSREKKESFPLTVTSAQKNPTAFYLCASSKLRHGNQPQHFGDGTRLSIL.

This clonotype turned up a few times. The rearrangement joins TRBV7-8 to TRBJ1-5, with 10 positions matching TRBD1. The CDR3 totals 17 residues. From germline, CDR1 is SGHVS and CDR2 FQNEAQ. The ends lost 5 bases at V and 2 bases at J; junction bases unmatched: 9. CDR3 protein: CASSRRRDRGGNQPQHF. The DNA for the CDR3 is TGTGCCAGCAGCCGACGCCGGGACAGGGGAGGCAATCAGCCCCAGCATTTT.